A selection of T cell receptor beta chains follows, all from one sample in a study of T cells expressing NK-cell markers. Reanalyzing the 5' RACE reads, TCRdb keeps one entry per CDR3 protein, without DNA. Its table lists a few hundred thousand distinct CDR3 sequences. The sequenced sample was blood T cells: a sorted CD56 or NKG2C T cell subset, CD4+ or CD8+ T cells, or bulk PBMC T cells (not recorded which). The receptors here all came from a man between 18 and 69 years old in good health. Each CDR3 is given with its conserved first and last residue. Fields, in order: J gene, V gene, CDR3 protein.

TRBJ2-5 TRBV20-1 CSAPGAVQETQYF
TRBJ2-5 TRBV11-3 CASSKGLEETQYF
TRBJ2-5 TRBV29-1 CSVGQWVGGGSPPQYF
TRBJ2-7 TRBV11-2 CASSLQRGEQYF
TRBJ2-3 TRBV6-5 CASSPRQRGGQDTQYF
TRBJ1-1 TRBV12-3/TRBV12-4 CASSPITGKTEAFF
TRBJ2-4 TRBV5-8 CASSWRGNHIQYF
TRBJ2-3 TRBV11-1 CASMSASRSDTQYF
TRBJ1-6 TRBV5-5 CASSSRDRGADSPLHF
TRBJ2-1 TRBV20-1 CSARVGGGSAYNEQFF
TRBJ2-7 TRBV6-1 CASSSTVVAYEQYF
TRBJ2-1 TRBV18 CASSPGLLRDEQFF
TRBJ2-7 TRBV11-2 CASSKGGKSYEQYF
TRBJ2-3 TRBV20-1 CSAREKGRGGPDTQYF
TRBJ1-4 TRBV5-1 CASSLAGRTRALNEKLFF
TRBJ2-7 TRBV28 CASRNRVHGPYEQYF
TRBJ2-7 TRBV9 CASSPIMVLYEQYF
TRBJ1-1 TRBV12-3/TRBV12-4 CASSLAGQEKGTEAFF
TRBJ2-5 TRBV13 CASSLKAGTAHF
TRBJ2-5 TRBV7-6 CAGRGYGETQYF
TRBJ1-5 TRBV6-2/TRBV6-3 CASRPGLQYRPQHF
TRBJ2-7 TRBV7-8 CASSPGGGSKEQYF
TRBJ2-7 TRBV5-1 CASSLEGPEQYF
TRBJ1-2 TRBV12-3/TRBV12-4 CASSPGGSPQGYTF
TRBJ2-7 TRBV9 CASSATGSTYEQYF
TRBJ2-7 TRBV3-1 CASSRQSSYEQYF
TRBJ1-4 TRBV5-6 CASSLLGDREKLFF
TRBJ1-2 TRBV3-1 CASSPLIYPGISGYTF
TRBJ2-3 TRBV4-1 CASSHLAGAGTDTQYF
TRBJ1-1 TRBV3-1 CASSPDRASSWTEAFF
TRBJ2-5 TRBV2 CASSTSRVSLLQETQYF
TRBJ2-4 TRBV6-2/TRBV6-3 CASSYRKGGLENIQYF
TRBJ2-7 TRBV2 CASSTGTKYEQYF
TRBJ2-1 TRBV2 CASSAADSLVQFF
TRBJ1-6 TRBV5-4 CASSADYNSPLHF
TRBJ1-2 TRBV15 CATSRDGGNYGYTF
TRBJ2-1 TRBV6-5 CASSYSWTEDNEQFF
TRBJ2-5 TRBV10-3 CAISRQGLGETQYF
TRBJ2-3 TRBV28 CASSGTGGPSDTQYF
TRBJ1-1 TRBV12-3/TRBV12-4 CASSSWGNTEAFF
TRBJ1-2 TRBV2 CASTAPTSGAHGYTF
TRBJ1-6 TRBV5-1 CASSSGGGQGASPLHF
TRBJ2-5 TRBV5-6 CASSDGGGTGETQYF
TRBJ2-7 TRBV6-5 CASSFNPGQGTYEQYF
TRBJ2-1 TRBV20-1 CSAARPGGGAYEQFF
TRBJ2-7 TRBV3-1 CASSLVLGHEQYF
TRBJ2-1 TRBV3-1 CASWPSGGVGEQFF
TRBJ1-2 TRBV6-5 CASSRKGVGYTF